This entry concerns a single T cell receptor (beta chain). Antigen unknown. The sample belongs to a study of CXCR3-negative and CXCR3-positive naive CD8 T cells. The CDR3 totals 17 residues. Germline V gene sequence: CDR1 SGHTA, CDR2 FQGTGA. With UMI labels, 5' RACE was used to prepare the TRB cDNA libraries. TCRdb reanalyzed the 5' RACE reads and collapses them to one entry per CDR3 protein, without DNA. This table lists over 50,000 distinct CDR3 sequences. The study, taken as a whole, reports: After cryopreservation, CXCR3 expression dropped partially; most assays used fresh PBMCs. Naive cells, whether CXCR3-negative or CXCR3-positive, had similar TRBV-TRBJ usage, while memory cells differed. Diversity was high in both naive subsets and much lower in memory cells. Comparison of naive cells showed more hydrophobic TRB CDR3s in CXCR3-positive than in CXCR3-negative naive cells.

Definition of naive CD8+ T cells rested on a CD45RO-CCR7+CD27+CD95- profile. The rearrangement uses TRBV7-3 and TRBJ1-1; TCRdb designates TRBD1, a call that cannot be tested without DNA. This TCR came from a human donor in good health. Some clones in this sample may be carry-over from other donors' samples. The specimen sequenced was naive CXCR3+ CD8+ T cells from blood. The subset was: CD45RO-CCR7+CD27+CD95- naive CD8+ T cells expressing CXCR3 (TNR3+). The CDR3 loop reads CASSLGPTGGENTEAFF.